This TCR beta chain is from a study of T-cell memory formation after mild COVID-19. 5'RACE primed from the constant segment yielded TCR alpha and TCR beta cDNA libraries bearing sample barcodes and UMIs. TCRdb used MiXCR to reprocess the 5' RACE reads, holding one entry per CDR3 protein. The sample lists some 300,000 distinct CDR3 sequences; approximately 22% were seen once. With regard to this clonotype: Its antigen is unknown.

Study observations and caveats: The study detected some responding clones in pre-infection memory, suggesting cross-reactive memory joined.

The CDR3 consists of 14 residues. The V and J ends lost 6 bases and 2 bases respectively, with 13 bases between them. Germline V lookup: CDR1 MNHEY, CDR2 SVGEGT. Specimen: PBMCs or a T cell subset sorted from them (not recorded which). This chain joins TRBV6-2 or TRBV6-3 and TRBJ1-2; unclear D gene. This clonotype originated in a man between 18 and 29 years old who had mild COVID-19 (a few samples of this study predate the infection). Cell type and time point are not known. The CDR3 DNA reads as TGTGCCAGCAGAACCATGCGCACCAACTATGGCTACACCTTC. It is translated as CASRTMRTNYGYTF.